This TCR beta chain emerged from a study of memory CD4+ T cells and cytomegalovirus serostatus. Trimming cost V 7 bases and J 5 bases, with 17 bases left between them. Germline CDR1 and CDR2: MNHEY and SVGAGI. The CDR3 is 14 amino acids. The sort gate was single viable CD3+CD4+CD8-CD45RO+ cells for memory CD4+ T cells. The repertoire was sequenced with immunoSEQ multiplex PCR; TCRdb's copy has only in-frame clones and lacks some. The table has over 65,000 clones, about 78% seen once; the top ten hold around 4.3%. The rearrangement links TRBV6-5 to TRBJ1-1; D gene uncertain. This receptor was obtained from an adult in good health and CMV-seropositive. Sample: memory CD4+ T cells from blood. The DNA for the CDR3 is TGTGCCAGCACACCCGTCGCAGGAGGGACTGAAGCTTTCTTT. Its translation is CASTPVAGGTEAFF.